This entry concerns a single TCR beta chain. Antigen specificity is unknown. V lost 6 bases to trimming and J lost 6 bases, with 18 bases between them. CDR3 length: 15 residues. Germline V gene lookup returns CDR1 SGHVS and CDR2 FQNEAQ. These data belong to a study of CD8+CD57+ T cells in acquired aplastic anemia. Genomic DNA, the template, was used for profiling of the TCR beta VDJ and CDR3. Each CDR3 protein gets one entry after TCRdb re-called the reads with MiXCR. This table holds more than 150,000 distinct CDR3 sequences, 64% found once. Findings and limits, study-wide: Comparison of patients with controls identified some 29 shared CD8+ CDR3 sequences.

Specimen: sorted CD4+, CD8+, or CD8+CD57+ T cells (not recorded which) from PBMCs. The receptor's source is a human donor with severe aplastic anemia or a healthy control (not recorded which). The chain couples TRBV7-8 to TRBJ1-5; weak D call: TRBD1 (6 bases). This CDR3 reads CASSEGGRGGQPQHF. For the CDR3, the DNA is TGTGCCAGCAGTGAAGGGGGGCGCGGCGGTCAGCCCCAGCATTTT.